Shown below are 24 T cell receptor beta chains from a single sample sequenced in a study of cytomegalovirus exposure and HLA in healthy donors. 60 Vbeta and 13 Jbeta primers were used in PCR. Assay: immunoSEQ multiplex PCR; the TCRdb copy retains only in-frame clones and omits some. The table includes 200,000 to 250,000 clones, roughly 84% detected once. The sample comprised PBMCs. All receptors derive from a boy aged 2 to 10 in good health and CMV-seronegative.

The chain couples TRBV6-1 to TRBJ2-3, with TRBD1 as a possible D gene (5 bases). The V end was cut by 2 bases, the J end by 3 bases, with 12 bases between. Germline lookup yields CDR1 MNHNS and CDR2 SASEGT. The CDR3 is made up of 15 amino acids. The CDR3 DNA follows: TGTGCCAGCAGTGAAACAGGATTCCAAACAGATACGCAGTATTTT. The encoded protein is CASSETGFQTDTQYF.

This chain uses TRBV5-1 with TRBJ2-3; TRBD1 agrees at 7 bases. Germline CDR1 is SGHRS and CDR2 is YFSETQ. This CDR3 spans 15 amino acids. Trimming removed 4 bases from V and 9 bases from J; junction bases left unmatched: 14. CDR3 residues: CASSPGQPLQRTQYF. The CDR3 DNA follows: TGCGCCAGCAGCCCGGGACAGCCCCTTCAGAGAACGCAGTATTTT.

The chain uses TRBV5-1 and TRBJ2-3; perhaps TRBD2 as D (5 bases). The germline V gene has CDR1 SGHRS and CDR2 YFSETQ. With 4 bases removed from V and 3 bases from J, the gap between germline ends came to 9 bases. This CDR3 region has 13 residues. The CDR3 protein is CASSAGQTDTQYF. DNA for the CDR3: TGCGCCAGCAGCGCGGGCCAAACAGATACGCAGTATTTT.

The V call is TRBV4-2, the J call TRBJ2-1; no definite D call. The CDR3 extends over 18 amino acids. Trimming took 0 bases from V and 0 from J, leaving 15 bases between them. CDR1 is LGHNA and CDR2 is YNFKEQ in the germline V gene. CDR3 DNA: TGTGCCAGCAGCCAAGATCGCAACGCCGCGAGCTCCTACAATGAGCAGTTCTTC. It yields the protein CASSQDRNAASSYNEQFF.

The chain couples TRBV11-2 to TRBJ1-1; D gene ambiguous. Germline CDR1 is SGHAT and CDR2 is FQNNGV. This CDR3 has 13 residues. With 1 base removed from V and 2 bases from J, the gap between germline ends came to 5 bases. The CDR3 DNA reads TGTGCCAGCAGCTTAGCGGGTAACACTGAAGCTTTCTTT. Its translation is CASSLAGNTEAFF.

The V and J genes are TRBV27 and TRBJ1-1; weak D call: TRBD1 (6 bases). V lost 3 bases to trimming and J lost 8 bases, with 16 bases between them. This CDR3 region has 14 residues. Germline assignment: CDR1 MNHEY and CDR2 SMNVEV (reference sequence). The CDR3 nucleotides read TGTGCCAGCAGTTTCTCAGGGGATCTTCTGGAAGCTTTCTTT. Protein product: CASSFSGDLLEAFF.

A few counts support this clone. The V gene is TRBV19, the J gene TRBJ2-1; 7 nucleotides match TRBD2. The CDR3 length is 15 residues. With V trimmed by 5 bases and J by 2 bases, 6 bases remained unmatched. The germline CDR1 and CDR2 sequences are LNHDA and SQIVND (reference sequence). The DNA for the CDR3 is TGTGCCAGTAGTCCCTCAGCGGGGACCTACAATGAGCAGTTCTTC. Protein sequence: CASSPSAGTYNEQFF.

V gene TRBV15 combines with J gene TRBJ1-1, with D possibly being TRBD1 (5 bases). From germline, CDR1 is LNHNV and CDR2 YYDKDF (reference sequence). V was trimmed by 0 bases and J by 8 bases, leaving 13 bases between them. This CDR3 region has 14 residues. The CDR3 DNA follows: TGTGCCACCAGCAGAGATCAGGGTTTGAGGGAAGCTTTCTTT. Translation: CATSRDQGLREAFF.

The chain recombines TRBV5-1 with TRBJ1-1, with a tentative D call TRBD1 (6 bases). Trimming took 0 bases from V and 7 from J, leaving 10 bases between them. Looked up from germline, CDR1 is SGHRS and CDR2 is YFSETQ. CDR3 length: 13 amino acids. CDR3 nucleotide sequence: TGCGCCAGCAGCTTGGCAGGGGAGGGTGAAGCTTTCTTT. As protein: CASSLAGEGEAFF.

This chain links TRBV11-1 with TRBJ1-1, with D possibly TRBD1 on 6 matching bases. From germline, CDR1 is SGHAT and CDR2 FQDESV (reference sequence). The V and J ends lost 3 bases and 1 base respectively, with 9 bases between them. This CDR3 is built from 14 residues. DNA for the CDR3: TGTGCCAGCAGCTTGTCCAGGGGGAACACTGAAGCTTTCTTT. Protein product: CASSLSRGNTEAFF.

The V gene is TRBV2, the J gene TRBJ2-7; 7 nucleotides match TRBD2. CDR1 is SNHLY, CDR2 FYNNEI, per germline. CDR3 size: 12 residues. V gave up 5 bases and J gave up 4 bases; unmatched junction bases: 2. CDR3 bases: TGTGCCAGCAGTCGGACTAGTTACGAGCAGTACTTC. Encoded protein: CASSRTSYEQYF.

This rearrangement joins TRBV7-2 to TRBJ2-7; the match to TRBD2 covers 12 bases. The CDR3 has 15 amino acids. The V gene's germline CDR1 is SGHTA and CDR2 FQGNSA. The V segment lost 4 bases and the J segment 7 bases; nucleotides outside the gene matches: 8. DNA of the CDR3: TGTGCCAGCAGCTCTACTAGCGGGAGGTTCCTAGAGCAGTACTTC. Amino acid sequence: CASSSTSGRFLEQYF.

J is TRBJ1-2 and V is TRBV30; 9 bases are a match to TRBD1. The trim removed 3 bases at V and 7 bases at J, leaving 9 bases unmatched. CDR3 size: 14 residues. Germline CDR1 is GTSNPN and CDR2 is SVGIG (reference sequence). CDR3 residues: CAWSPSGQGCGYTF. CDR3 nucleotides: TGTGCCTGGAGCCCATCGGGACAGGGATGTGGCTACACCTTC.

The chain is built from TRBV2 and TRBJ1-4; unclear D gene. Germline V gene sequence: CDR1 SNHLY, CDR2 FYNNEI. This CDR3 contains 13 residues. The ends were cut back, 4 bases at V and 5 bases at J, with 8 bases in the middle. This CDR3 reads CASSVKPNEKLFF. CDR3 DNA sequence: TGTGCCAGCAGTGTAAAGCCGAATGAAAAACTGTTTTTT.

This chain uses TRBV5-6 with TRBJ1-1; D may be TRBD1 (5 bases). The CDR3 runs 15 residues. Germline-derived CDR1 and CDR2 are SGHDT and YYEEEE. V was cut by 4 bases and J by 0 bases, with 13 bases left in between. This CDR3 reads CASSPPYRMNTEAFF. The DNA of the CDR3 is TGTGCCAGCAGCCCCCCCTACAGGATGAACACTGAAGCTTTCTTT.

The genes are TRBV2 and TRBJ2-7; TRBD1 matches 9 bases. The germline V gene encodes CDR1 SNHLY and CDR2 FYNNEI. The CDR3 runs to 14 residues. J gave up 0 bases and V 7 bases, and 4 bases lay outside the gene matches. DNA of the CDR3: TGTGCCAGCAAGAAGACAGGGGGCTCCTACGAGCAGTACTTC. Translation gives CASKKTGGSYEQYF.

The chain combines TRBV5-1 with TRBJ2-7, with a weak D call TRBD2 (6 bases). Per germline, CDR1 SGHRS and CDR2 YFSETQ. V was pared by 4 bases and J by 1 base, with 18 bases between. The CDR3 covers 16 residues. Here the CDR3 reads CASSEVGAGESYEQYF. CDR3 DNA: TGCGCCAGCAGCGAGGTCGGAGCGGGCGAATCCTACGAGCAGTACTTC.

The chain employs TRBV6-1 and TRBJ2-5, with TRBD1 identical over 7 bases. Judging by the DNA end, TRBJ2-7 fits better; the J call may be wrong. The germline CDR1 and CDR2 sequences are MNHNS and SASEGT. The CDR3 covers 13 residues. CDR3 nucleotide sequence: TGTGCCAGCAGTGCAGGGGGCTCCTACGAGCAGTACTTC. Translated: CASSAGGSYEQYF.

This chain joins TRBV18 and TRBJ1-1, with 7 bases identical to TRBD1. Trimming cost V 6 bases and J 3 bases; bases outside gene matches: 7. This CDR3 is built from 14 residues. Germline V CDR1 and CDR2: KGHSH, LQKENI. CDR3 protein: CASSETGSYTEAFF. The CDR3 nucleotides read TGTGCCAGCTCCGAGACAGGGAGTTACACTGAAGCTTTCTTT.

The V call is TRBV6-1, the J call TRBJ2-1, with no clear D. The CDR3 extends over 16 amino acids. Trimming pared 3 bases from V and 0 bases from J, leaving 12 bases between. Germline V gives CDR1 MNHNS, CDR2 SASEGT. As DNA, the CDR3 is TGTGCCAGCAGTGATCCTCCTGCCGGCTCCTACAATGAGCAGTTCTTC. Translated, it gives CASSDPPAGSYNEQFF.

The chain is built from TRBV29-1 and TRBJ1-2; D is perhaps TRBD1 (5 bases). V was shortened by 3 bases and J by 8 bases, with 13 bases between the two germline ends. Germline V gene lookup returns CDR1 SQVTM and CDR2 ANQGSEA. The CDR3 covers 12 residues. DNA for the CDR3: TGCAGCGTTGACGCACAGGTGCAGGGCTACACCTTC. Its protein product is CSVDAQVQGYTF. Full variable domain (outside the CDR3, taken from reference TRBV29-1 and TRBJ1-2): SAVISQKPSRDICQRGTSLTIQCQVDSQVTMMFWYRQQPGQSLTLIATANQGSEATYESGFVIDKFPISRPNLTFSTLTVSNMSPEDSSIYLCSVDAQVQGYTFGSGTRLTVV.

The rearrangement joins TRBV19 to TRBJ1-4, with TRBD1 matching 8 bases. Unmatched junction bases numbered 13, after V lost 1 base and J lost 3 bases. Looked up from germline, CDR1 is LNHDA and CDR2 is SQIVND (reference sequence). The CDR3 covers 19 residues. The CDR3 region has the DNA TGTGCCAGTAGTATAGCCCCCTTACAGGGGGGGTGGGCTAATGAAAAACTGTTTTTT. Protein: CASSIAPLQGGWANEKLFF.

V usage is TRBV2 and J usage is TRBJ2-3, with 10 bases fitting TRBD1. The CDR3 totals 15 residues. The germline gives CDR1 SNHLY, CDR2 FYNNEI. V trimming: 1 base; J trimming: 6 bases; junction bases outside the gene matches: 4. Written as DNA, the CDR3 is TGTGCCAGCAGTGAAGGGACAGGGGGTGGCGATACGCAGTATTTT. Translated: CASSEGTGGGDTQYF.

This chain's CDR3 is CASSVVQGGSYNSPLHF. The CDR3 DNA reads as TGTGCCAGCAGTGTTGTGCAGGGGGGTTCCTATAATTCACCCCTCCACTTT. V is TRBV6-1 and J is TRBJ1-6; 7 positions match TRBD1. The junction had 7 bases not matched to a gene; V was cut back by 4 bases and J by 1 base. This CDR3 is built from 17 residues. Looked up from germline, CDR1 is MNHNS and CDR2 is SASEGT.